The text below deals with one T cell receptor (beta chain). Its antigen remains unidentified. Germline lookup yields CDR1 SGHNT and CDR2 YYREEE (reference sequence). This CDR3 spans 17 amino acids. V was cut by 4 bases and J by 7 bases, with 23 bases left in between. As for time point: week 47, end of study. A 20-mer mutant IDH1 peptide at 300 ug was injected subcutaneously with topical imiquimod. During weeks 1, 3, 5, 7, 11, 15, 19 and 23, patients received eight vaccinations. Every donor had a new WHO grade 3 or 4 astrocytoma that was IDH1-mutant, with loss of nuclear ATRX. This specimen comes from a study of a mutant IDH1 vaccine in newly diagnosed glioma. Study-level information: Patients arrived already treated with radiotherapy, temozolomide, or both, most having had both.

TCRdb's copy holds only in-frame clones and misses some; the assay was immunoSEQ multiplex PCR. The sample lists about 56,000 clones; roughly 80% were seen once. The genes are TRBV5-4 and TRBJ2-2; a possible D gene is TRBD1 (6 bases). The TCR comes from a man aged 45-60 years with glioma. Sequencing was performed on PBMCs, taken from a glioma patient whose treatment included an IDH1 peptide vaccine. This CDR3 reads CASSPSMGASQDGELFF. CDR3 nucleotide sequence: TGTGCCAGCAGCCCTAGCATGGGGGCGAGTCAGGACGGGGAGCTGTTTTTT.